These 10 T cell receptor beta chains were sequenced from one sample in a study of siplizumab effects on memory and regulatory T cells. Generated by immunoSEQ multiplex PCR, the TCRdb table keeps only in-frame clones and is missing some. Found here are approximately 100,000 clones, around 90% of them singletons; the top ten hold about 0.7%. Sequencing input: Tregs sorted from blood. The origin of the receptors is a human donor in good health.

V and J are TRBV9 and TRBJ2-1, with 10 bases that match TRBD1. Germline CDR1 reads SGDLS; CDR2 reads YYNGEE. This CDR3 has 14 residues. With 2 bases clipped from V and 11 bases from J, the junction kept 7 bases outside the gene matches. The CDR3 loop is CASSVGGTGDKQFF. The CDR3 DNA reads TGTGCCAGCAGCGTGGGGGGGACAGGGGATAAGCAGTTCTTC.

The rearrangement links TRBV28 to TRBJ2-5, with 9 bases aligning to TRBD2. The J call is doubtful: the DNA matches TRBJ2-7 better. This CDR3 contains 15 residues. CDR1 MDHEN and CDR2 SYDVKM come from the germline V gene. The CDR3 here is CASSLSSGTAYEQYF. CDR3 in DNA: TGTGCCAGCAGTTTATCTAGCGGGACTGCCTACGAGCAGTACTTC.

The chain has TRBV18 and TRBJ2-5; D gene unclear. The CDR3 length is 13 residues. The ends were cut back, 4 bases at V and 5 bases at J, with 11 bases in the middle. Germline V gives CDR1 KGHSH, CDR2 LQKENI. CDR3 nucleotide sequence: TGTGCCAGCTCACGTCGTGGAGAGGAGACCCAGTACTTC. Its translation: CASSRRGEETQYF.

This clone was seen once. The rearrangement joins TRBV7-9 to TRBJ2-2; the D gene is possibly TRBD1 (6 bases). Per the germline V gene, CDR1 is SEHNR and CDR2 is FQNEAQ (reference sequence). This CDR3 comprises 16 residues. With 4 bases removed from V and 7 bases from J, the gap between germline ends came to 19 bases. CDR3 region: CASSSEDRNGVGELFF. The CDR3 DNA reads TGTGCCAGCAGCTCCGAAGACAGGAATGGGGTCGGGGAGCTGTTTTTT.

Remarks on this clone: The sample holds other DNA sequences that translate to the same CDR3. This chain connects TRBV7-3 to TRBJ2-3; no clear D. The germline V gene encodes CDR1 SGHTA and CDR2 FQGTGA. The V gene lost 5 bases and the J gene lost 4 bases, with 10 bases spanning the gap. The CDR3 extends over 13 amino acids. CDR3 nucleotides: TGTGCCAGCAGCCCCCCGGCTGCAGATACGCAGTATTTT. Translated, it gives CASSPPAADTQYF.

The chain employs TRBV30 and TRBJ1-2; D perhaps matches TRBD1 (5 bases). The length of the CDR3 is 11 residues. Trimming removed 2 bases at V and 7 bases at J, with 8 bases between. Germline CDR1 reads GTSNPN; CDR2 reads SVGIG (reference sequence). The CDR3 coding sequence is TGTGCCTGGAGTCAAGGGGTTGGCTACACCTTC. Amino acid sequence: CAWSQGVGYTF.

This chain uses TRBV20-1 with TRBJ2-5; no reliable D call. Trimming took off 3 bases at V and 1 base at J, with 3 bases between the two ends. CDR1 is DFQATT and CDR2 is SNEGSKA in the germline V gene (reference sequence). CDR3 length: 11 amino acids. The DNA for the CDR3 is TGCAGTGCTAGCTCCCAAGAGACCCAGTACTTC. It specifies CSASSQETQYF.

The chain joins TRBV4-1 to TRBJ2-1, with D perhaps matching TRBD2 (6 bases). The CDR3 extends over 19 amino acids. Germline loops: CDR1 MGHRA, CDR2 YSYEKL. Between the trimmed V and J ends, which lost 4 bases and 0 bases, there was a span of 22 bases. DNA of the CDR3: TGCGCCAGCAGCCCCCAAGGGGTAAGGAGGGCCCCCTCCTACAATGAGCAGTTCTTC. The encoded protein is CASSPQGVRRAPSYNEQFF.

The chain combines TRBV28 with TRBJ1-2; D possibly corresponds to TRBD1 (6 bases). V gave up 5 bases and J gave up 8 bases, with 27 bases separating them. Germline assignment: CDR1 MDHEN and CDR2 SYDVKM. This CDR3 contains 17 residues. The DNA for the CDR3 is TGTGCCAGCAGTCTGACCCCAGGGGAGGGGAGGAGGGGCGGCTACACCTTC. This sequence encodes CASSLTPGEGRRGGYTF.

The chain uses TRBV19 and TRBJ1-5; D not resolved. The CDR3 contains 14 residues. Germline assignment: CDR1 LNHDA and CDR2 SQIVND (reference sequence). V shed 6 bases and J shed 0 bases, with 9 bases lying between them. CDR3 residues: CASRLANSNQPQHF. The CDR3 coding sequence is TGTGCCAGTAGGCTCGCAAATAGCAATCAGCCCCAGCATTTT.